This T cell receptor beta chain was sequenced in a study of siplizumab effects on memory and regulatory T cells. Whole-study results and caveats: The alloresponse seemed to draw substantially on naive T cells, which appeared more diverse than memory cells. Assignment of a naive or memory phenotype failed for roughly 80-95% of the proliferating CD4+ or CD8+ clones. Siplizumab caused a significant drop in alloreactive sequences traceable to unstimulated CD4+ memory cells.

Notes on this clone: Its antigen is unidentified.

Profiling relied on immunoSEQ multiplex PCR, and the TCRdb table lists in-frame clones only, not all of them. In the table there are 95,000 to 100,000 clones, 92% of which are singletons. Germline CDR1 LGHNA, CDR2 YNFKEQ. CDR3 size: 17 residues. J lost 9 bases, V lost 3 bases, and 15 bases had no gene match. The chain joins TRBV4-2 to TRBJ2-1; TRBD2 aligns across 9 bases. This receptor was taken from a human donor in good health. Sequenced: non-Treg CD4+ T cells sorted from blood. The CDR3 here is CASSHAGGRAEYVEQFF. Here the CDR3 DNA reads TGTGCCAGCAGCCACGCGGGCGGGAGGGCCGAGTACGTTGAGCAGTTCTTC.